The next 9 T cell receptor beta chains were all read from a single sample in a study of cytomegalovirus exposure and HLA in healthy donors. The table came from immunoSEQ multiplex PCR; TCRdb's copy has only in-frame clones and leaves some out. The repertoire holds approximately 98,000 clones, more than 90% seen once, with under 0.75% in the top ten. The sequenced sample was PBMCs. The receptors were sampled from a young woman in good health and CMV-seronegative.

V is TRBV6-5 and J is TRBJ1-1, with D unclear. The V gene's germline CDR1 is MNHEY and CDR2 SVGAGI. V gave up 2 bases and J gave up 11 bases, with 9 bases separating them. The CDR3 consists of 11 residues. The CDR3 reads CASSYGLLAFF. The CDR3 nucleotides are TGTGCCAGCAGTTACGGGCTTCTTGCTTTCTTT.

J is TRBJ1-1 and V is TRBV18; D remains unclear. The germline V and J ends were trimmed by 3 bases and 0 bases, with 17 bases remaining between them. CDR1 is KGHSH, CDR2 LQKENI, per germline. This CDR3 region has 17 residues. The chain's CDR3 is CASSPRLSVTLNTEAFF. Here the CDR3 DNA reads TGTGCCAGCTCACCGAGGCTTAGCGTGACCTTGAACACTGAAGCTTTCTTT.

This clone was recorded only once. This rearrangement joins TRBV27 to TRBJ1-6, with D maybe TRBD1 (5 bases). Trimming took 6 bases from V and 10 from J, leaving 22 bases between them. The germline V gene encodes CDR1 MNHEY and CDR2 SMNVEV (reference sequence). This CDR3 region has 16 residues. The CDR3 DNA reads TGTGCCAGCAGATTTACACAGGCCTCAAATCACTCACCCCTCCACTTT. It is translated as CASRFTQASNHSPLHF.

This sequence joins TRBV5-4 and TRBJ2-4; weak D call: TRBD1 (6 bases). CDR1 SGHNT and CDR2 YYREEE come from the germline V gene (reference sequence). This CDR3 comprises 15 residues. The V end lost 3 bases, the J end lost 8 bases, and 18 bases lay between the germline ends. Here the CDR3 DNA reads TGTGCCAGCAGCTCATCCGGGACAACCGGGGACATTCAGTACTTC. Protein sequence: CASSSSGTTGDIQYF.

The rearrangement uses TRBV15 and TRBJ1-3; D call uncertain. From germline, CDR1 is LNHNV and CDR2 YYDKDF (reference sequence). V was trimmed by 1 base and J by 2 bases, leaving 12 bases between them. CDR3 length: 16 amino acids. In nucleotides, the CDR3 is TGTGCCACCAGCAGAGTGGCAGGATTCGCTGGAAACACCATATATTTT. As protein: CATSRVAGFAGNTIYF.

This chain links TRBV5-1 with TRBJ1-1; TRBD1 matches 8 bases. Germline V gene data show CDR1 as SGHRS and CDR2 as YFSETQ. The CDR3 has 15 residues. The V gene end was trimmed by 4 bases and the J gene end by 1 base; junction bases not matched to a gene: 6. This chain's CDR3 is CASSQTGTGNTEAFF. CDR3 bases: TGCGCCAGCAGCCAGACCGGGACAGGGAACACTGAAGCTTTCTTT.

The chain is built from TRBV19 and TRBJ2-7; D is uncertain. Trimming left V 6 bases short and J 0 bases short, with 12 bases between. The germline gives CDR1 LNHDA, CDR2 SQIVND (reference sequence). There are 14 residues in the CDR3. CDR3 protein: CASRSTTYSYEQYF. In DNA, the CDR3 is TGTGCCAGTAGGTCCACCACCTACTCCTACGAGCAGTACTTC. Variable domain in full (rest from reference TRBV19 and TRBJ2-7): DGGITQSPKYLFRKEGQNVTLSCEQNLNHDAMYWYRQDPGQGLRLIYYSQIVNDFQKGDIAEGYSVSREKKESFPLTVTSAQKNPTAFYLCASRSTTYSYEQYFGPGTRLTVT.

The chain carries TRBV2 and TRBJ1-6; no clear D gene. From germline, CDR1 is SNHLY and CDR2 FYNNEI. V was pared by 4 bases and J by 11 bases, with 12 bases between. The CDR3 has 13 amino acids. CDR3 loop: CASSVGERAPLHF. DNA of the CDR3: TGTGCCAGCAGTGTCGGGGAGAGGGCACCCCTCCACTTT. Looking up the rest from reference TRBV2 and TRBJ1-6 gives the full variable domain: EPEVTQTPSHQVTQMGQEVILRCVPISNHLYFYWYRQILGQKVEFLVSFYNNEISEKSEIFDDQFSVERPDGSNFTLKIRSTKLEDSAMYFCASSVGERAPLHFGNGTRLTVT.

The gene calls are TRBV2 and TRBJ1-4; D remains unclear. Trimming took off 4 bases at V and 6 bases at J, with 18 bases between the two ends. CDR3 length equals 16 residues. Germline V gives CDR1 SNHLY, CDR2 FYNNEI. The CDR3, as DNA: TGTGCCAGCAGTGTCCAGTCGGGTCTGGCACATGAAAAACTGTTTTTT. Its translation: CASSVQSGLAHEKLFF.